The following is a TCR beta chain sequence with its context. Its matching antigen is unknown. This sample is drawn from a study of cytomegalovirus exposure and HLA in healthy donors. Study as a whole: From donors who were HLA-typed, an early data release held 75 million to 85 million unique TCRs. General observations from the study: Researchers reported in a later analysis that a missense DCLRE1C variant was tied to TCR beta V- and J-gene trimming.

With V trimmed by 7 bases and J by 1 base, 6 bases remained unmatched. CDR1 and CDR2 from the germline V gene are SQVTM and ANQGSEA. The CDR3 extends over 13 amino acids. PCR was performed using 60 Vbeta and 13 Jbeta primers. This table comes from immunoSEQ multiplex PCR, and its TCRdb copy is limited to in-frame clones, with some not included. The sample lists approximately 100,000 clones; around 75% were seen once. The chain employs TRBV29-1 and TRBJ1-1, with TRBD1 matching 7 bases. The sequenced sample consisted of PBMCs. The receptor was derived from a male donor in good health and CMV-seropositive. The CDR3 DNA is TGCAGCGGAGGGGGCTCTGGGAACACTGAAGCTTTCTTT. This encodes CSGGGSGNTEAFF.